This T cell receptor beta chain was retrieved from a study of shared clonotypes between healthy human individuals. Germline values: CDR1 KGHSH, CDR2 LQKENI. CDR3 length: 14 amino acids. The ends lost 3 bases at V and 5 bases at J; junction bases unmatched: 4. Genomic DNA of each subset was evenly split across several immunoSEQ plates. Method: immunoSEQ multiplex PCR; TCRdb's copy keeps in-frame clones and lacks some. Here the sample spans about 2.4 million clones, 80% to 95% being singletons. The chain couples TRBV18 to TRBJ2-1, with 7 bases aligning to TRBD2. Sequenced: naive CD4+ T cells from PBMCs. Indicated subset: CD45RA+ positively selected. The clonotype was recovered from a man between 18 and 35 years old in good health. Some clones in this sample may be carry-over from other donors' samples. The CDR3 loop reads CASSPRLADNEQFF. CDR3 in DNA: TGTGCCAGCTCACCCAGGCTAGCGGACAATGAGCAGTTCTTC.